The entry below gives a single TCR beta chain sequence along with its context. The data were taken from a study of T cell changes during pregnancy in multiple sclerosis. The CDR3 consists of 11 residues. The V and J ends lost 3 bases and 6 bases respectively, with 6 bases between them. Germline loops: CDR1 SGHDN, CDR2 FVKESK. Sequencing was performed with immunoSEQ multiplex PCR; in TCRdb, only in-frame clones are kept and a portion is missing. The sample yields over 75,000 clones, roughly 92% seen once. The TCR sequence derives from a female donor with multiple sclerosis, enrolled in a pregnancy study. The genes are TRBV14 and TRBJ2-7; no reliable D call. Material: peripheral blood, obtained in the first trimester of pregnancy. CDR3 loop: CASSQTREQYF. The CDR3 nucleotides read TGTGCCAGCAGCCAGACTCGCGAGCAGTACTTC.